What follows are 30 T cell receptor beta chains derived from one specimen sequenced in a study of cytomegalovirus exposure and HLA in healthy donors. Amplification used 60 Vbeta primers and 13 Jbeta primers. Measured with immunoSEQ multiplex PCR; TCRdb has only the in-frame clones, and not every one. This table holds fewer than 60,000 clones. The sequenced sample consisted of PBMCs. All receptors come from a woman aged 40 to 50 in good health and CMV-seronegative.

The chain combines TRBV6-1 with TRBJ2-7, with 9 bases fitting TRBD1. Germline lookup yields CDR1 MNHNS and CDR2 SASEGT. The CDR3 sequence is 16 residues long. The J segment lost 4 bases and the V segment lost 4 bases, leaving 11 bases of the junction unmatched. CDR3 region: CASSAAGQGSVYEQYF. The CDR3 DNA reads TGTGCCAGCAGTGCCGCCGGACAGGGGTCCGTATACGAGCAGTACTTC.

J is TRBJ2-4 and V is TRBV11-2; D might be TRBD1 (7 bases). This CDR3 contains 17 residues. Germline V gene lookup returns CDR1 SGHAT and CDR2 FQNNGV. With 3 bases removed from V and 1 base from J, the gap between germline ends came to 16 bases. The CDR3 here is CASSFPAGGTAKNIQYF. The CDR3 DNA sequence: TGTGCCAGCAGCTTCCCCGCAGGGGGGACGGCCAAAAACATTCAGTACTTC.

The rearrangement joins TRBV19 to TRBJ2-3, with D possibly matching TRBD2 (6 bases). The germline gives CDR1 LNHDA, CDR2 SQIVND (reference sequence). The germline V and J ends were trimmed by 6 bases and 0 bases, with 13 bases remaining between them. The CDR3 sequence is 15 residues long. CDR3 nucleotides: TGTGCCAGTAGCCGGGACTCCTACAGCACAGATACGCAGTATTTT. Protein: CASSRDSYSTDTQYF.

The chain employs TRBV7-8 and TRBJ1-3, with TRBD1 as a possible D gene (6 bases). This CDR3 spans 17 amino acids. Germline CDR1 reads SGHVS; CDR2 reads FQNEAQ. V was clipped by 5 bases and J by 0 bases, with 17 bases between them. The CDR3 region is CASSPQGPLSSGNTIYF. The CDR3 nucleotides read TGTGCCAGCAGCCCACAGGGTCCTCTGAGCTCTGGAAACACCATATATTTT.

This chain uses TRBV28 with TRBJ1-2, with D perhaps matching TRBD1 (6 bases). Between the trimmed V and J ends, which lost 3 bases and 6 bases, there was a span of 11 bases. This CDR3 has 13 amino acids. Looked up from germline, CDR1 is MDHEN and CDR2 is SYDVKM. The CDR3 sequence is CASSFAGADGYTF. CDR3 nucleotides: TGTGCCAGCAGTTTTGCAGGGGCCGATGGCTACACCTTC.

DNA of the CDR3: TGTGCCAGTACCAATACTAAAACAATGCACAATCAGCCCCAGCATTTT. This translates into CASTNTKTMHNQPQHF. The rearrangement joins TRBV19 to TRBJ1-5; D is unclear. The CDR3 extends over 16 amino acids. Trimming pared 7 bases from V and 3 bases from J, leaving 19 bases between. Per germline, CDR1 LNHDA and CDR2 SQIVND (reference sequence). Supplemented by reference TRBV19 and TRBJ1-5, the full variable domain reads DGGITQSPKYLFRKEGQNVTLSCEQNLNHDAMYWYRQDPGQGLRLIYYSQIVNDFQKGDIAEGYSVSREKKESFPLTVTSAQKNPTAFYLCASTNTKTMHNQPQHFGDGTRLSIL.

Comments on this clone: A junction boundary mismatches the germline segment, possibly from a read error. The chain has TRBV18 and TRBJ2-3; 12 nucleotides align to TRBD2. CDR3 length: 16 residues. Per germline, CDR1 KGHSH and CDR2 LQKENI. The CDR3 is CASSPLAGGRTDKQYF. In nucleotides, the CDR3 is TGTGCCAGCTCACCTCTAGCGGGAGGGCGCACAGATAAGCAGTATTTT.

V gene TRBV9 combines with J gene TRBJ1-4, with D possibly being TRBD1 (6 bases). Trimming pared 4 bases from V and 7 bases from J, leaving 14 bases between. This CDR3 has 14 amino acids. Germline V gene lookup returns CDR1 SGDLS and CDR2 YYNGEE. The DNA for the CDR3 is TGTGCCAGCAGCCCACAGGGTATCGGTGAAAAACTGTTTTTT. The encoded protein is CASSPQGIGEKLFF.

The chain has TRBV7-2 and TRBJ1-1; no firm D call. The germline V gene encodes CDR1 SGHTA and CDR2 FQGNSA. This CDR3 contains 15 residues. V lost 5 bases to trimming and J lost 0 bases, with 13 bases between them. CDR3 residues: CASSPRPTMNTEAFF. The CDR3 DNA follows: TGTGCCAGCAGCCCAAGACCAACTATGAACACTGAAGCTTTCTTT.

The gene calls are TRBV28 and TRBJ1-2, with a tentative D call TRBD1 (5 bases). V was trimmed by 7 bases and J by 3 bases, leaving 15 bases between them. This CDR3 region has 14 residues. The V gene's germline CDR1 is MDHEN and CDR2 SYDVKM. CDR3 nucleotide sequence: TGTGCCAGCACGGGCCAGGGTAGGTACTATGGCTACACCTTC. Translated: CASTGQGRYYGYTF.

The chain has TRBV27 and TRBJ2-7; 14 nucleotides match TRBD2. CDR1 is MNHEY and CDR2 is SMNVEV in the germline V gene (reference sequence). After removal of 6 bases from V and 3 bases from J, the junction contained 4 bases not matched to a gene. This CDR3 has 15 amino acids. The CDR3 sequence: CASRMGLAGVYEQYF. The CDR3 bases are TGTGCCAGCAGGATGGGACTAGCGGGGGTCTACGAGCAGTACTTC.

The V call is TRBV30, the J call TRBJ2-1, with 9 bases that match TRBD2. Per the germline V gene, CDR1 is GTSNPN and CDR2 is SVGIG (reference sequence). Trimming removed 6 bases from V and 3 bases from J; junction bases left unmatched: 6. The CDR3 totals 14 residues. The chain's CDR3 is CACVAGAFYNEQFF. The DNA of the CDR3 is TGTGCCTGCGTAGCGGGGGCCTTCTACAATGAGCAGTTCTTC.

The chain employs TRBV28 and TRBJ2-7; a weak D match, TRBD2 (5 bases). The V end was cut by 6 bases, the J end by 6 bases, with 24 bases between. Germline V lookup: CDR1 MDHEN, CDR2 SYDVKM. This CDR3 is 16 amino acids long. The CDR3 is CASRSSDYMGAGEQYF. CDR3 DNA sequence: TGTGCCAGCAGGTCCTCAGACTATATGGGTGCTGGCGAGCAGTACTTC.

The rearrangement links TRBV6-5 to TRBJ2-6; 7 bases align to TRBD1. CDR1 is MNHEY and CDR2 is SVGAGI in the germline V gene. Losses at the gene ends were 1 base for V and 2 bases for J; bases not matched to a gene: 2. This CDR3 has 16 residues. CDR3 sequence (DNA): TGTGCCAGCAGTTACTTCACAGGGGCTGGGGCCAACGTCCTGACTTTC. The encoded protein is CASSYFTGAGANVLTF.

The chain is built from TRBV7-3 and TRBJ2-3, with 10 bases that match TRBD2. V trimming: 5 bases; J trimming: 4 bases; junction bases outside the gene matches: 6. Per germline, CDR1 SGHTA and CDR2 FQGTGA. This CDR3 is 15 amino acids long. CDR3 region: CASSAGLAVADTQYF. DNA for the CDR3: TGTGCCAGCAGCGCCGGACTAGCGGTGGCAGATACGCAGTATTTT.

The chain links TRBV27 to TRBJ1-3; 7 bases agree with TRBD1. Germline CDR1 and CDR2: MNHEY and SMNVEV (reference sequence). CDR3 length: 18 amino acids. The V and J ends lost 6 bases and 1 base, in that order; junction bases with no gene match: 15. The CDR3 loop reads CASSPITDRAQSGNTIYF. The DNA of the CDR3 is TGTGCCAGCAGCCCCATTACAGACAGGGCTCAGTCTGGAAACACCATATATTTT.

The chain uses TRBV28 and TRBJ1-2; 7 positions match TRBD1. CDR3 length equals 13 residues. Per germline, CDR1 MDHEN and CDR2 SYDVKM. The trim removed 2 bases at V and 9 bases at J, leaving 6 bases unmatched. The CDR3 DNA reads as TGTGCCAGCAGTTTAGACAGGGTCGAACGCTACACCTTC. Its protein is CASSLDRVERYTF.

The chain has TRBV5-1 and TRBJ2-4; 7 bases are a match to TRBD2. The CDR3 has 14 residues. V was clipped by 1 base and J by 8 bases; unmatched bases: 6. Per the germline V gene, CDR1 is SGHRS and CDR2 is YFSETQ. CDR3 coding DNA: TGCGCCAGCAGCTTGACTAGCGTAACGGACATTCAGTACTTC. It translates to CASSLTSVTDIQYF.

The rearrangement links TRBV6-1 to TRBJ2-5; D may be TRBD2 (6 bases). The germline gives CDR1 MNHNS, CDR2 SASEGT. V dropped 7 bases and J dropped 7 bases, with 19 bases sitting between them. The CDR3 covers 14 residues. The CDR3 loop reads CASTELGEDATQYF. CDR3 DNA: TGTGCCAGCACCGAACTAGGGGAGGATGCGACCCAGTACTTC.

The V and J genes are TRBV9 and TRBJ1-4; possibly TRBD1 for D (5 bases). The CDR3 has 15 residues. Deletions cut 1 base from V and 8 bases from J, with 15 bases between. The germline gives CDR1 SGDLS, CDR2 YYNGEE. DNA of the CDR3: TGTGCCAGCAGCGTATTCGGTGCCGGGGGGGAAAAACTGTTTTTT. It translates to CASSVFGAGGEKLFF.

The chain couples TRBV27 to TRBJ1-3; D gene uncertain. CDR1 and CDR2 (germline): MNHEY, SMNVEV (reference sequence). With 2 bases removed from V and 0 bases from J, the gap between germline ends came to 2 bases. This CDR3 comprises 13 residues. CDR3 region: CASSLRSGNTIYF. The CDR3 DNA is TGTGCCAGCAGTTTACGCTCTGGAAACACCATATATTTT.

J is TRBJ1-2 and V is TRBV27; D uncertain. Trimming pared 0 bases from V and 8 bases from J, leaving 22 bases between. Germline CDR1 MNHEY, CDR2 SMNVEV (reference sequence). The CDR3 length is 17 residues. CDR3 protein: CASSLSRTNTGREGYTF. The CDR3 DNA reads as TGTGCCAGCAGTTTATCGAGAACAAATACGGGGAGAGAGGGCTACACCTTC.

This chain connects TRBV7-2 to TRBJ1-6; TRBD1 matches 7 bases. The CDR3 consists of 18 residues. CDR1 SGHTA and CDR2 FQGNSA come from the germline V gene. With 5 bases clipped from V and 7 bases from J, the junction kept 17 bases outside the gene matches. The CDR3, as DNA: TGTGCCAGCAGCACAGTAATAGTAGGGGGCGCTGGGAATTCACCCCTCCACTTT. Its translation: CASSTVIVGGAGNSPLHF.

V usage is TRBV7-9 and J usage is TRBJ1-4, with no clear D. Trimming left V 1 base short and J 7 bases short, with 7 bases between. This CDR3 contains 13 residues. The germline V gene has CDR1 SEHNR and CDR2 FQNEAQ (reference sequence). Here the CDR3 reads CASSLERGEKLFF. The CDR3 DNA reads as TGTGCCAGCAGCTTAGAACGCGGTGAAAAACTGTTTTTT. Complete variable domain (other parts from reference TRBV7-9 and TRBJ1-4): DTGVSQNPRHKITKRGQNVTFRCDPISEHNRLYWYRQTLGQGPEFLTYFQNEAQLEKSRLLSDRFSAERPKGSFSTLEIQRTEQGDSAMYLCASSLERGEKLFFGSGTQLSVL.

CDR3 bases: TGTGCCAGCAGGGCCTTGACAGGGGAGCGTCAGCCCCAGCATTTT. This codes for CASRALTGERQPQHF. The chain links TRBV6-1 to TRBJ1-5; 8 bases align to TRBD1. The trim removed 6 bases at V and 6 bases at J, leaving 10 bases unmatched. CDR3 length equals 15 residues. Per germline, CDR1 MNHNS and CDR2 SASEGT.

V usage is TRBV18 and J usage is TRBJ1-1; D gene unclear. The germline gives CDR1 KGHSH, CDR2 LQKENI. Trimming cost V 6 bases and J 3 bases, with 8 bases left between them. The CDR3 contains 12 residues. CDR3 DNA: TGTGCCAGCTCCCCTTCGTACACTGAAGCTTTCTTT. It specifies CASSPSYTEAFF.

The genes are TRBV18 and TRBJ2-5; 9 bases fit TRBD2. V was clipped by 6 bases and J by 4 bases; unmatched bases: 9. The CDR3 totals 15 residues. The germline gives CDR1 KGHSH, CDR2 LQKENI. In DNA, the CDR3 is TGTGCCAGCTCCCCCGGGACTAGCTGGGCAGAGACCCAGTACTTC. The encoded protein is CASSPGTSWAETQYF.

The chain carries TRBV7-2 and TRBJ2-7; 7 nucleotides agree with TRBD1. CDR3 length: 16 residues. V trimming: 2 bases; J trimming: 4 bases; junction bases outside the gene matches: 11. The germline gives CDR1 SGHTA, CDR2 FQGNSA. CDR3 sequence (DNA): TGTGCCAGCAGCTTAACGTCGGCAGGGGGAAAATACGAGCAGTACTTC. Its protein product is CASSLTSAGGKYEQYF.

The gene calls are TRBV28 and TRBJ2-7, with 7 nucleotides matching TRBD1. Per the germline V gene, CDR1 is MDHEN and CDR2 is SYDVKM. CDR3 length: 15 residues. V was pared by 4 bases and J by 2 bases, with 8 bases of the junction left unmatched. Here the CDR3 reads CASSSLDRTAYEQYF. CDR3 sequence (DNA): TGTGCCAGCAGTTCGTTGGACAGGACAGCCTACGAGCAGTACTTC.

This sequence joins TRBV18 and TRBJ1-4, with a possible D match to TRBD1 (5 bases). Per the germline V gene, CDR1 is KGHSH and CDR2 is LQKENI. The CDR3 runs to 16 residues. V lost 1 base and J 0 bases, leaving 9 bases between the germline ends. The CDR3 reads CASSPRTPATNEKLFF. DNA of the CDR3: TGTGCCAGCTCACCACGGACACCCGCAACTAATGAAAAACTGTTTTTT. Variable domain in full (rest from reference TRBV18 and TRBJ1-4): NAGVMQNPRHLVRRRGQEARLRCSPMKGHSHVYWYRQLPEEGLKFMVYLQKENIIDESGMPKERFSAEFPKEGPSILRIQQVVRGDSAAYFCASSPRTPATNEKLFFGSGTQLSVL.